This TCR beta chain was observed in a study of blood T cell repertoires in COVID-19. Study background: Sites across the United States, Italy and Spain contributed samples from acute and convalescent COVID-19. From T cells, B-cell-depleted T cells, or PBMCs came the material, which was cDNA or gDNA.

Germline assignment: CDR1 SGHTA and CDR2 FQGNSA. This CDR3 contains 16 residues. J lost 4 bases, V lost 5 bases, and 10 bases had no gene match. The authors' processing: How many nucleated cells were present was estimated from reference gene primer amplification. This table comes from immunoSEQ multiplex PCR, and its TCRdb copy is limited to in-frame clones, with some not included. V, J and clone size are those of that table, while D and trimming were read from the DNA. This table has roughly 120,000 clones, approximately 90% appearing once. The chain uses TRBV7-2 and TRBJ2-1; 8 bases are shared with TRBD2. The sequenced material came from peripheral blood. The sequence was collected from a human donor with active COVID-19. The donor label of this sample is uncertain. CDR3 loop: CASSLGAGGSYNEQFF. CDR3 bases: TGTGCCAGCAGCCTAGGGGCGGGGGGCTCGTACAATGAGCAGTTCTTC.